This T cell receptor (beta chain) was recorded in a study of T cell changes during pregnancy in multiple sclerosis. Profiling relied on immunoSEQ multiplex PCR, and the TCRdb table lists in-frame clones only, not all of them. Of approximately 25,000 clones in the sample, about nine tenths were seen once. Trimming cost V 0 bases and J 7 bases, with 12 bases left between them. The length of the CDR3 is 14 residues. Germline CDR1 MNHNY, CDR2 SVGAGI (reference sequence). There are a few counts of this clone. The genes are TRBV6-6 and TRBJ1-1; D is undetermined. The TCR comes from a female donor in good health, enrolled as a control in a pregnancy study. The sample here was CD8+ T cells from peripheral blood mononuclear cells, taken in the first trimester of pregnancy. This CDR3 is CASSYSPSVLEAFF. The CDR3 bases are TGTGCCAGCAGTTACTCTCCGTCGGTTCTTGAAGCTTTCTTT.